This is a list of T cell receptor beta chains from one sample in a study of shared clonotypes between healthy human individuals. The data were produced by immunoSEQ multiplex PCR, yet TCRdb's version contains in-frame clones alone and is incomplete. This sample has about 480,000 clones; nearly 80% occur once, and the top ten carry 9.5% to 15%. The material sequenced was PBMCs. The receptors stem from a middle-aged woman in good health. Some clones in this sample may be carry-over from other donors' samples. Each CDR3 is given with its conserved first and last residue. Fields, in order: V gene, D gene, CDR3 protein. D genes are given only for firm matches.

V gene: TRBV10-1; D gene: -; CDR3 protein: CASSESGSGNTIYF
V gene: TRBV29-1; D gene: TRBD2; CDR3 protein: CSVDPPSGGRGDNEQFF
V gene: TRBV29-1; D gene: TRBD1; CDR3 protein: CSVEDPDRVDTYNEQFF
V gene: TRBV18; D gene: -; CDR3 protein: CASSGAGSYEQYF
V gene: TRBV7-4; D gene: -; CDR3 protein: CASSLTGRSYEQYF
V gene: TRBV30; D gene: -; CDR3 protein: CAWSGWFNYGYTF
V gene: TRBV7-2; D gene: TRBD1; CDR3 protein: CASSYNRGPLDGYTF
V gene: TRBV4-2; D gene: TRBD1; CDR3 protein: CASSRGTGGMDGYTF
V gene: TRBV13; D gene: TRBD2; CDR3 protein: CASSSRGGTQYF
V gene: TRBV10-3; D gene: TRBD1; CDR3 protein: CAITRTGNTEAFF
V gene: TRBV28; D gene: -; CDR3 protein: CASTQGGGYNEQFF